This T cell receptor beta chain was sequenced for a study of identical twins. Whole-study findings and limits: It was out-of-frame TCR alpha sharing in monozygotic twins that models underestimated. The study reached conclusions through statistical analysis that was cross-sectional, not following the same donors.

This clonotype appeared many times. Antigen: not known. Template switching added a universal primer binding site, and final cDNA carried unique molecular identifiers. TCRdb itself ran the 5' RACE reads through MiXCR, one entry per CDR3 protein. The sample lists 100,000 or so distinct CDR3 sequences; just under 6% were seen once. The TCR comes from a woman between 45 and 65 years old in good health. The sample comprised memory T cells sorted from blood.

The CDR3 region has the DNA TGTGCCAGCAGGGAACGAAGGGGAAAACTGTTTTTT. Protein: CASRERRGKLFF. The chain is built from TRBV3-1 and TRBJ1-4, with D maybe TRBD1 (5 bases). This CDR3 has 12 residues. Germline loops: CDR1 LGHDT, CDR2 YNNKEL (reference sequence). Trimming took off 6 bases at V and 10 bases at J, with 12 bases between the two ends.